Given below is one TCR beta chain in context. The sample originates from a study of blood T cell repertoires in COVID-19. This table comes from immunoSEQ multiplex PCR, and its TCRdb copy is limited to in-frame clones, with some not included. This sample has more than 45,000 clones, with 83% found just once. The CDR3 loop spans 16 amino acids. The J segment lost 1 base and the V segment lost 7 bases, leaving 11 bases of the junction unmatched. Per the germline V gene, CDR1 is MGHDK and CDR2 is SYGVNS. Sample: peripheral blood. This sequence was found in a man older than 75 in a cohort sampled during active COVID-19. The chain has TRBV25-1 and TRBJ2-3, with 7 bases matching TRBD1. The CDR3 spells CASTPSPGQGTDTQYF. CDR3 nucleotide sequence: TGTGCCAGCACCCCCTCCCCCGGACAGGGCACAGATACGCAGTATTTT. Looking up the rest from reference TRBV25-1 and TRBJ2-3 gives the full variable domain: EADIYQTPRYLVIGTGKKITLECSQTMGHDKMYWYQQDPGMELHLIHYSYGVNSTEKGDLSSESTVSRIRTEHFPLTLESARPSHTSQYLCASTPSPGQGTDTQYFGPGTRLTVL.